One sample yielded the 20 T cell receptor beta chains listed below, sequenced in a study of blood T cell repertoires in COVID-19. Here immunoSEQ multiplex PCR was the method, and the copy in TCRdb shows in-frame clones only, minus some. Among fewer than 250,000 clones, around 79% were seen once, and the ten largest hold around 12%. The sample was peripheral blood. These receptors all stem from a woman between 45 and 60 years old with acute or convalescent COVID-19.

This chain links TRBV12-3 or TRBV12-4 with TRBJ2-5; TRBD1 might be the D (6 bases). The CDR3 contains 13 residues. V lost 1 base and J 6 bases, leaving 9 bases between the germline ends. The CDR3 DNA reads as TGTGCCAGCAGTTTAGGCAGGGGAAAGACCCAGTACTTC. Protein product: CASSLGRGKTQYF.

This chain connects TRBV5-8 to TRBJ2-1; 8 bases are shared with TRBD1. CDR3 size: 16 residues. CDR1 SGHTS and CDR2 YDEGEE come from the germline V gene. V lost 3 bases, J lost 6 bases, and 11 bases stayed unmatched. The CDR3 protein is CASSSRTGRNGNEQFF. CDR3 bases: TGTGCCAGCAGCTCCCGGACAGGGAGAAACGGCAATGAGCAGTTCTTC.

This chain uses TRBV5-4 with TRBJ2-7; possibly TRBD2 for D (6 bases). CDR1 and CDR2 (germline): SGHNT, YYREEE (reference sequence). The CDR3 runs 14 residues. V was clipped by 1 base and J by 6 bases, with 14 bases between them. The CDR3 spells CASSLLGGDAEQYF. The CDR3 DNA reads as TGTGCCAGCAGCTTGTTAGGAGGGGACGCCGAGCAGTACTTC. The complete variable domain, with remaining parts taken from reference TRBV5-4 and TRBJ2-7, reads ETGVTQSPTHLIKTRGQQVTLRCSSQSGHNTVSWYQQALGQGPQFIFQYYREEENGRGNFPPRFSGLQFPNYSSELNVNALELDDSALYLCASSLLGGDAEQYFGPGTRLTVT.

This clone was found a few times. CDR3 sequence: CASSEAPGGWQPQHF. In DNA, the CDR3 is TGTGCCAGCAGTGAAGCCCCCGGGGGTTGGCAGCCCCAGCATTTT. The chain uses TRBV6-1 and TRBJ1-5; D perhaps matches TRBD1 (5 bases). V lost 0 bases, J lost 7 bases, and 13 bases lay in between. Germline lookup yields CDR1 MNHNS and CDR2 SASEGT. The CDR3 covers 15 residues.

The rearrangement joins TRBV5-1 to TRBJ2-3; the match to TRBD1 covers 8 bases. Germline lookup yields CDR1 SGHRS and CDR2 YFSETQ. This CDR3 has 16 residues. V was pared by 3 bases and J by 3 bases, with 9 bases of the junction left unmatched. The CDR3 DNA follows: TGCGCCAGCAGCTCCTCCGGGACAGGAAGAACAGATACGCAGTATTTT. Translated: CASSSSGTGRTDTQYF.

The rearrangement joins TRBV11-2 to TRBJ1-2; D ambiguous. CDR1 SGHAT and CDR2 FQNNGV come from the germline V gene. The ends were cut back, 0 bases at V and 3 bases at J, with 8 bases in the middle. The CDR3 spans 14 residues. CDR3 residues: CASSLDNGDYGYTF. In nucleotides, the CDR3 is TGTGCCAGCAGCTTAGATAACGGGGACTATGGCTACACCTTC.

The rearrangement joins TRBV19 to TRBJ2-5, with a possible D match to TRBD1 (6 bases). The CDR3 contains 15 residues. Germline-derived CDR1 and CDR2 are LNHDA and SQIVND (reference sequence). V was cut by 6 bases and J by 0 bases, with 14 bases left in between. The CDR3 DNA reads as TGTGCCAGTAGATCCGGGACAAAGTACCAAGAGACCCAGTACTTC. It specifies CASRSGTKYQETQYF.

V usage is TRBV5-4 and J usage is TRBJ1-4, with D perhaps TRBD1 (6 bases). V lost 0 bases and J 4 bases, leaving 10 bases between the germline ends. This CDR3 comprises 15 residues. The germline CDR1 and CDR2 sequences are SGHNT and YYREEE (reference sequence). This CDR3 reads CASSLEQGNNEKLFF. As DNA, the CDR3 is TGTGCCAGCAGCTTGGAGCAGGGGAATAATGAAAAACTGTTTTTT.

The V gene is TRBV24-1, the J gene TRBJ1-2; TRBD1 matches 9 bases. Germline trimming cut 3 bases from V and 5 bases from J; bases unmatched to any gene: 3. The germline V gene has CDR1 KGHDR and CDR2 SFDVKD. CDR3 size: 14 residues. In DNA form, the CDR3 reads TGTGCCACCAGTGATCCGGGACAGGGATATGGCTACACCTTC. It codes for CATSDPGQGYGYTF.

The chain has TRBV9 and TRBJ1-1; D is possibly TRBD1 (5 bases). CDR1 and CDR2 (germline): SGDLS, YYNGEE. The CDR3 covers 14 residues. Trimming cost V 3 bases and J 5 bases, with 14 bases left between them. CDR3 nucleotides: TGTGCCAGCAGCGGGGGTTTTCGGGGGACTGAAGCTTTCTTT. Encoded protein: CASSGGFRGTEAFF.

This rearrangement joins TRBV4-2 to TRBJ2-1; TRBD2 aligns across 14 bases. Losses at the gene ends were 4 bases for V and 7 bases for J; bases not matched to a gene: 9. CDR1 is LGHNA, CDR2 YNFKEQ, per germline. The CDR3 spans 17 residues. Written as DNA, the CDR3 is TGTGCCAGCAGCCCAGAGGCCGGGACTAGCGGGGGAAATGAGCAGTTCTTC. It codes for CASSPEAGTSGGNEQFF.

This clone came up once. The CDR3 sequence is CASSMSSSGTYEQYF. In DNA, the CDR3 is TGTGCCAGTAGTATGTCCTCCTCAGGAACCTACGAGCAGTACTTC. This chain connects TRBV19 to TRBJ2-7; D unresolved. Germline CDR1 reads LNHDA; CDR2 reads SQIVND (reference sequence). V gave up 3 bases and J gave up 2 bases, with 14 bases separating them. The length of the CDR3 is 15 residues.

The CDR3 sequence: CASSLGAGITDTQYF. The CDR3 region has the DNA TGCGCCAGCAGCTTGGGCGCAGGGATAACAGATACGCAGTATTTT. This chain connects TRBV5-1 to TRBJ2-3, with D possibly matching TRBD1 (5 bases). This CDR3 has 15 amino acids. From germline, CDR1 is SGHRS and CDR2 YFSETQ. The germline V and J ends were trimmed by 0 bases and 3 bases, with 11 bases remaining between them.

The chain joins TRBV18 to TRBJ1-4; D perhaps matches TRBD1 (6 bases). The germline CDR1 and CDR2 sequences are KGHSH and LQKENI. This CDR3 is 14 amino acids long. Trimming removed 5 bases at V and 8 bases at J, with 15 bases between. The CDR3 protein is CASSTGQQSEKLFF. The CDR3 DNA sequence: TGTGCCAGCTCAACCGGACAGCAGTCCGAAAAACTGTTTTTT. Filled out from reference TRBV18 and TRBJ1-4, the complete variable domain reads NAGVMQNPRHLVRRRGQEARLRCSPMKGHSHVYWYRQLPEEGLKFMVYLQKENIIDESGMPKERFSAEFPKEGPSILRIQQVVRGDSAAYFCASSTGQQSEKLFFGSGTQLSVL.

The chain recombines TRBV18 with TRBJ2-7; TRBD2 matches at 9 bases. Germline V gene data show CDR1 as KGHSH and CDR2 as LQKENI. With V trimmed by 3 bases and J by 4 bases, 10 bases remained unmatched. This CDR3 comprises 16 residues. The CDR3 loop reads CASSPLSGTSPYEQYF. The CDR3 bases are TGTGCCAGCTCACCGCTCTCCGGGACTAGCCCTTACGAGCAGTACTTC. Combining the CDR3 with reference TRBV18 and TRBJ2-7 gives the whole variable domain NAGVMQNPRHLVRRRGQEARLRCSPMKGHSHVYWYRQLPEEGLKFMVYLQKENIIDESGMPKERFSAEFPKEGPSILRIQQVVRGDSAAYFCASSPLSGTSPYEQYFGPGTRLTVT.

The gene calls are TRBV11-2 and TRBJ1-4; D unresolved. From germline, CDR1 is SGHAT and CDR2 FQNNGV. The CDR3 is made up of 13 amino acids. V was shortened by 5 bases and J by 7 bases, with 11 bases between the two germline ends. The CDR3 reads CASSPEGFEKLFF. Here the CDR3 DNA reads TGTGCCAGCAGCCCAGAGGGTTTTGAAAAACTGTTTTTT.

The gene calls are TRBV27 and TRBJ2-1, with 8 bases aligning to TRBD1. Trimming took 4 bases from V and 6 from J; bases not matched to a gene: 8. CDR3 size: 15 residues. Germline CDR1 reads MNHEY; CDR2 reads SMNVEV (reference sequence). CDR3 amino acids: CASSSAGTGSNEQFF. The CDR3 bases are TGTGCCAGCAGTTCCGCGGGGACAGGAAGCAATGAGCAGTTCTTC.

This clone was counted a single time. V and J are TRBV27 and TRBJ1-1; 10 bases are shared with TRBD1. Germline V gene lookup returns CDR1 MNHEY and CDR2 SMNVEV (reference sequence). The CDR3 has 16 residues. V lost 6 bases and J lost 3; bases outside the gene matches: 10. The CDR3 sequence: CASRDPPGTGDTEAFF. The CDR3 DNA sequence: TGTGCCAGCAGAGACCCCCCCGGGACAGGGGACACTGAAGCTTTCTTT.

The CDR3 loop is CASSLGLAGLSYEQYF. The CDR3 DNA reads TGTGCCAGCAGCTTAGGACTAGCGGGCCTCTCCTACGAGCAGTACTTC. The V call is TRBV7-2, the J call TRBJ2-7; 10 bases are shared with TRBD2. J was trimmed by 0 bases and V by 1 base; bases with no gene match: 3. Germline V gives CDR1 SGHTA, CDR2 FQGNSA. The CDR3 runs to 16 residues.

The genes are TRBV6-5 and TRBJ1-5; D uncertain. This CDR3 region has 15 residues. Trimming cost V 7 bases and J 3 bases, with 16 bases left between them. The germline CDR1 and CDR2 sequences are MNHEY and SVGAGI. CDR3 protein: CASNGPGGFNQPQHF. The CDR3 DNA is TGTGCCAGCAACGGTCCCGGAGGATTCAATCAGCCCCAGCATTTT.